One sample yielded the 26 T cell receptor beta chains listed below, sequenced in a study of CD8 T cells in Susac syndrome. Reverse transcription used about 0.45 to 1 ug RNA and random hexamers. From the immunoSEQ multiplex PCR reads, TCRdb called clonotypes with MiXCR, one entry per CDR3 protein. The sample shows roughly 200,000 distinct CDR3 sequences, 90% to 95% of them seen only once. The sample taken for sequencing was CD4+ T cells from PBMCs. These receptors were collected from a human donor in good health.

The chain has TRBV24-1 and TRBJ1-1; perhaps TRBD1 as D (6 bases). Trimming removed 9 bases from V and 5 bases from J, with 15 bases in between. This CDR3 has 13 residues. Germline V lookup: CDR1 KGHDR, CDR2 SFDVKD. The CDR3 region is CATEEGGGTEAFF. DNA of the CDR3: TGTGCCACCGAGGAAGGGGGTGGTACTGAAGCTTTCTTT.

The CDR3 is CASSLGRATDTQYF. CDR3 nucleotide sequence: TGTGCCAGCAGTTTGGGGAGGGCCACAGATACGCAGTATTTT. The chain links TRBV28 to TRBJ2-3, with TRBD2 identical over 7 bases. After removal of 3 bases from V and 2 bases from J, the junction contained 2 bases not matched to a gene. The CDR3 spans 14 residues. Germline lookup yields CDR1 MDHEN and CDR2 SYDVKM.

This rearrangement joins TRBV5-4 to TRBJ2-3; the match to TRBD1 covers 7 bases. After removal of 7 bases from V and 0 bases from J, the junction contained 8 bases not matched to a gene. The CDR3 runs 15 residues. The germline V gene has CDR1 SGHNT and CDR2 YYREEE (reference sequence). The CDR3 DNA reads TGTGCCAGCGGTCGACAGGGAAGCAGCACAGATACGCAGTATTTT. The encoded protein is CASGRQGSSTDTQYF.

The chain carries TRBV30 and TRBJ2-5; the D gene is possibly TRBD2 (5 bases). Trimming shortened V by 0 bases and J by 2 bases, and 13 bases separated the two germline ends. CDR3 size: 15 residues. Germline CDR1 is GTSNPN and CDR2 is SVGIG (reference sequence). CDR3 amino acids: CAWSVSSGRQETQYF. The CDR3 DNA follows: TGTGCCTGGAGTGTCTCTTCGGGGAGACAAGAGACCCAGTACTTC.

CDR3 sequence (DNA): TGTGCCAGCAGCCGGTGGGCTGACAGGAAGGCTTCCACTTTAGCCAAAAACATTCAGTACTTC. This codes for CASSRWADRKASTLAKNIQYF. The chain has TRBV27 and TRBJ2-4, with D possibly being TRBD1 (6 bases). The CDR3 is 21 amino acids. Germline-derived CDR1 and CDR2 are MNHEY and SMNVEV (reference sequence). V was cut by 6 bases and J by 0 bases, with 30 bases left in between.

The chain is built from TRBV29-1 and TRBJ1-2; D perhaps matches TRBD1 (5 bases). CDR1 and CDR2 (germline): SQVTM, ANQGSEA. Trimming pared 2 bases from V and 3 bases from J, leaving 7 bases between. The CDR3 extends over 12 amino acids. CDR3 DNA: TGCAGCGTTGAACAGGGAGACTATGGCTACACCTTC. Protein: CSVEQGDYGYTF.

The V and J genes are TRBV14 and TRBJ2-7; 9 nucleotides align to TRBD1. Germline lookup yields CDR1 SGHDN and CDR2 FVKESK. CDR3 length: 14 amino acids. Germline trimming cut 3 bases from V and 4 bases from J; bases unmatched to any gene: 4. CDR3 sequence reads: CASSQGTGRYEQYF. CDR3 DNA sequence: TGTGCCAGCAGCCAGGGGACAGGGAGGTACGAGCAGTACTTC.

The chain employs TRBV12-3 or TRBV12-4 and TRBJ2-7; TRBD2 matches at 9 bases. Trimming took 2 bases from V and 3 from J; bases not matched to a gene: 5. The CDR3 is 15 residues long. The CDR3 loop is CASSLWGGRDYEQYV. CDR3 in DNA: TGTGCCAGCAGTTTATGGGGCGGGAGGGACTACGAGCAGTACGTC.

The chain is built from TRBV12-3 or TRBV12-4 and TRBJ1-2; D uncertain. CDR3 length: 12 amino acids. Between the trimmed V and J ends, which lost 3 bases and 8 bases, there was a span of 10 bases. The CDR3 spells CASSFWEGGYTF. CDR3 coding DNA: TGTGCCAGCAGTTTTTGGGAGGGCGGCTACACCTTC.

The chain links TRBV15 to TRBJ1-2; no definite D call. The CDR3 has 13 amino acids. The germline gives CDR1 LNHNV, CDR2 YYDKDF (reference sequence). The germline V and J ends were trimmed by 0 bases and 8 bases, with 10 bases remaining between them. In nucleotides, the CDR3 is TGTGCCACCAGCAGAGATCTCGCGGGAGGCTACACCTTC. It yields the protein CATSRDLAGGYTF.

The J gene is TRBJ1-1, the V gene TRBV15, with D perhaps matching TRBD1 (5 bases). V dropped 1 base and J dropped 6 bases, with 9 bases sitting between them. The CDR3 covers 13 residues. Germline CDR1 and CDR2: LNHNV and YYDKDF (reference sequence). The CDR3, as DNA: TGTGCCACCAGCAGAGTGTCACAGGCTGAAGCTTTCTTT. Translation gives CATSRVSQAEAFF.

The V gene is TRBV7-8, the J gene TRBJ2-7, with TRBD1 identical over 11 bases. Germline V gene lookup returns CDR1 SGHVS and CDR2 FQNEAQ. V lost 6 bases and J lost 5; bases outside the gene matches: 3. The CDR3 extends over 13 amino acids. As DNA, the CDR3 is TGTGCCAGCAGTTTGGACAGGGGGCACGAGCAGTACGTC. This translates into CASSLDRGHEQYV.

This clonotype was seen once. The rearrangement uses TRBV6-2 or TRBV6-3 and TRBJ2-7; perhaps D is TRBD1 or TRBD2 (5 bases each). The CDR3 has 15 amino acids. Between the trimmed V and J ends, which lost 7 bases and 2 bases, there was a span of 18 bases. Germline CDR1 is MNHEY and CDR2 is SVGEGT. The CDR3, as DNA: TGTGCCAGCACCTCCCTGGGGACGGTGACCTACGAGCAGTACTTC. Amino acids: CASTSLGTVTYEQYF.

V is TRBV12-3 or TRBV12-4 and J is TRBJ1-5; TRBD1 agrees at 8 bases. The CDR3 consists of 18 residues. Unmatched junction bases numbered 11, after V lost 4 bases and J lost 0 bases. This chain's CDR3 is CASSSRGQGRNSNQPQHF. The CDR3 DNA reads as TGTGCCAGCAGTTCTAGAGGACAGGGACGGAATAGCAATCAGCCCCAGCATTTT.

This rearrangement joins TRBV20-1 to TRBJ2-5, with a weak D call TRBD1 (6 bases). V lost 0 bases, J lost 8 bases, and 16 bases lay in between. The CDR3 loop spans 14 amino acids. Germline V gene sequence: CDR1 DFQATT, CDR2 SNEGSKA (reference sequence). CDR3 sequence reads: CSARDLDSAETQYF. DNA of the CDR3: TGCAGTGCTAGAGATCTGGACAGTGCGGAAACCCAGTACTTC.

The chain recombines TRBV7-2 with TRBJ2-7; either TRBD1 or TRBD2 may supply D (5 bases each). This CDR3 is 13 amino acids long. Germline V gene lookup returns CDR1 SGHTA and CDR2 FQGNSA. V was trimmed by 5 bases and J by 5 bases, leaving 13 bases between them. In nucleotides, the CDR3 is TGTGCCAGCAGCCCCGAGGGGTCTAACGAGCAGTACTTC. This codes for CASSPEGSNEQYF.

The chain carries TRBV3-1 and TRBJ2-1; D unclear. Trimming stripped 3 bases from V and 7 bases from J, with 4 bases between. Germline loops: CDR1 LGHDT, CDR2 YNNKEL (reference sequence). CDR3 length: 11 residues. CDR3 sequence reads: CASSHRNEQFF. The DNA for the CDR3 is TGTGCCAGCAGCCACCGAAATGAGCAGTTCTTC.

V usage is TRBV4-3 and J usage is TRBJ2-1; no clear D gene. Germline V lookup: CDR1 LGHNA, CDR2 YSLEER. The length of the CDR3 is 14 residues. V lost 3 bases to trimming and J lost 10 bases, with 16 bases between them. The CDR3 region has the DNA TGCGCCAGCAGCCAGACGTTCTTGGCTAGGGAGCAGTTCTTC. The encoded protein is CASSQTFLAREQFF.

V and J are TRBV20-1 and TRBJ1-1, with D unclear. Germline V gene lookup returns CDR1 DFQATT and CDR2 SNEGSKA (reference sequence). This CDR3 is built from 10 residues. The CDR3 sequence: CSSTDTEAFF. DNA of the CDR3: TGCAGCTCCACAGACACTGAAGCTTTCTTT.

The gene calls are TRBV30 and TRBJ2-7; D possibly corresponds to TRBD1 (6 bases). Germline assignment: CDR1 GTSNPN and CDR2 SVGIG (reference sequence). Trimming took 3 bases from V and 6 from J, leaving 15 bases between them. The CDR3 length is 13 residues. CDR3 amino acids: CAWRTQGRGEQYV. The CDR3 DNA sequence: TGTGCCTGGAGGACACAGGGTCGGGGCGAGCAGTACGTC.

CDR3 nucleotide sequence: TGTGCCAGCAGGGCGACTAGCGACACAGATACGCAGTATTTT. Translation gives CASRATSDTDTQYF. The chain links TRBV2 to TRBJ2-3; 8 bases line up with TRBD2. V lost 6 bases, J lost 2 bases, and 4 bases stayed unmatched. Germline V gene data show CDR1 as SNHLY and CDR2 as FYNNEI. The CDR3 has 14 residues.

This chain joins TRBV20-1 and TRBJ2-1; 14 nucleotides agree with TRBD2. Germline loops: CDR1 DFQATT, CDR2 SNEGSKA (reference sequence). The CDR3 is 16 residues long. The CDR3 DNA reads TGCACGCCAGGGACTAGCGGGAGTGCTACCTACAATGAGCAGTTCTTC. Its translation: CTPGTSGSATYNEQFF.

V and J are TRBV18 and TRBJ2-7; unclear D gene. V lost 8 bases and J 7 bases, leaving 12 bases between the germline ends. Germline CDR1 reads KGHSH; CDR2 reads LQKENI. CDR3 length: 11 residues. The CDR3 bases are TGTGCCAGCGCCGGGTTAGAGGAGCAGTACTTC. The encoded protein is CASAGLEEQYF.

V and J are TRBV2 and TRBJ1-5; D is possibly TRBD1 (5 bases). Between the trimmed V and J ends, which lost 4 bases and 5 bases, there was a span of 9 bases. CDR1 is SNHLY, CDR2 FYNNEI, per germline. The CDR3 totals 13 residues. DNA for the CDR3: TGTGCCAGCAGTGCCCCGGGGGATCAGCCCCAGCATTTT. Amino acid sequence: CASSAPGDQPQHF.

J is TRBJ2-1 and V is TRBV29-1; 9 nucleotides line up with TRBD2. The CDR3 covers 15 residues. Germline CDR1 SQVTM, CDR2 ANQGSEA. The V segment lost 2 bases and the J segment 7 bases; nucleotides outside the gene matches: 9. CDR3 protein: CSVELAGGLWNEQFF. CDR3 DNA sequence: TGCAGCGTTGAATTGGCGGGGGGGCTTTGGAATGAGCAGTTCTTC.

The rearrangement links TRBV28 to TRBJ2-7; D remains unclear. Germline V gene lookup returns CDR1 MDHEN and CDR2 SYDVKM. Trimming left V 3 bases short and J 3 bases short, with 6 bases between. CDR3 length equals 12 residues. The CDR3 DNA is TGTGCCAGCAGTTTGGGTCTCTACGAGCAGTACGTC. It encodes CASSLGLYEQYV.